The T cell receptor beta chain described here comes from a study of blood T cell repertoires in COVID-19. Original analysis: Nucleated cell number was recorded as an estimate derived from reference gene primer amplification. Sequenced by immunoSEQ multiplex PCR; TCRdb stores in-frame clones only, minus some. V and J calls and clone size are as listed in that table; D and trimming were resolved from the DNA. The sample lists about 81,000 clones; roughly four fifths were seen once. The CDR3 has 14 residues. Germline assignment: CDR1 MNHEY and CDR2 SVGAGI. Between the trimmed V and J ends, which lost 6 bases and 6 bases, there was a span of 18 bases. In its sample, this clone was seen a few times.

V and J are TRBV6-5 and TRBJ2-7; perhaps TRBD1 as D (5 bases). Sequenced input: peripheral blood. The sequence was obtained from a human donor in a cohort sampled during active COVID-19. The CDR3 reads CASRFDGRGGEQYF. The CDR3 bases are TGTGCCAGCAGATTTGACGGTAGGGGCGGCGAGCAGTACTTC.